Listed below are T cell receptor beta chains from one sample, sequenced in a study of Ad26.COV2.S vaccination and SARS-CoV-2 variants. The method was immunoSEQ multiplex PCR; TCRdb's version includes in-frame clones alone and lacks a portion of them. The sample has approximately 400,000 clones; around 83% are singletons. Sequencing was performed on peripheral blood, taken in a trial of Ad26.COV2.S vaccine versus placebo. The receptors were gathered from a person between 18 and 60 years old who received the Ad26.COV2.S COVID-19 vaccine or a placebo. The CDR3 runs from the conserved cysteine through the conserved F or W. D genes are given only for firm matches. The size of a clone is reported for some rows only, either as once, few or many, or as a class for expanded clones.

d_gene: NA
abundance: NA
j_gene: TRBJ1-5
v_gene: TRBV5-6
CDR3aa: CASSSLIGNQPQHF
CDR3nt: TGTGCCAGCAGCTCCCTAATTGGCAATCAGCCCCAGCATTTT

d_gene: TRBD1
abundance: NA
j_gene: TRBJ1-4
v_gene: TRBV18
CDR3aa: CASSPGTGVEKLFF
CDR3nt: TGTGCCAGCTCACCCGGGACAGGCGTCGAAAAACTGTTTTTT

d_gene: NA
abundance: NA
j_gene: TRBJ1-2
v_gene: TRBV10-3
CDR3aa: CAISVGAETYGYTF
CDR3nt: TGTGCCATCAGTGTGGGGGCCGAGACCTATGGCTACACCTTC

d_gene: TRBD1
abundance: few
j_gene: TRBJ1-2
v_gene: TRBV30
CDR3aa: CASTQGARGYTF
CDR3nt: TGTGCCTCGACACAGGGGGCGCGTGGCTACACCTTC

d_gene: TRBD2
abundance: NA
j_gene: TRBJ2-7
v_gene: TRBV6-2/TRBV6-3
CDR3aa: CASSPAGVLYEQYF
CDR3nt: TGTGCCAGCAGTCCCGCGGGGGTCCTCTACGAGCAGTACTTC

d_gene: NA
abundance: NA
j_gene: TRBJ2-5
v_gene: TRBV5-1
CDR3aa: CASRPQGRGETQYF
CDR3nt: TGCGCCAGCAGACCACAGGGACGAGGAGAGACCCAGTACTTC

d_gene: NA
abundance: NA
j_gene: TRBJ1-6
v_gene: TRBV14
CDR3aa: CASSQEIFSGEGGNSPLHF
CDR3nt: TGTGCCAGCAGCCAAGAAATTTTCTCGGGGGAGGGGGGTAATTCACCCCTCCACTTT

d_gene: TRBD1
abundance: few
j_gene: TRBJ1-5
v_gene: TRBV7-9
CDR3aa: CASSPGTVNSNQPQHF
CDR3nt: TGTGCCAGCAGCCCAGGGACAGTCAATAGCAATCAGCCCCAGCATTTT

d_gene: NA
abundance: NA
j_gene: TRBJ1-1
v_gene: TRBV7-9
CDR3aa: CASSFPLTEAFF
CDR3nt: TGTGCCAGCAGCTTCCCCTTGACTGAAGCTTTCTTT

d_gene: NA
abundance: few
j_gene: TRBJ1-5
v_gene: TRBV7-8
CDR3aa: CASSLGNRVGNQPQHF
CDR3nt: TGTGCCAGCAGCTTAGGAAACAGGGTGGGCAATCAGCCCCAGCATTTT

d_gene: NA
abundance: NA
j_gene: TRBJ1-1
v_gene: TRBV11-2
CDR3aa: CASSLGWGGGALYTEAFF
CDR3nt: TGTGCCAGCAGCTTAGGGTGGGGCGGGGGCGCTTTGTACACTGAAGCTTTCTTT

d_gene: TRBD1
abundance: NA
j_gene: TRBJ1-2
v_gene: TRBV5-1
CDR3aa: CASSSRTGEHYGYTF
CDR3nt: TGCGCCAGCAGCTCACGGACAGGGGAACACTATGGCTACACCTTC

d_gene: NA
abundance: NA
j_gene: TRBJ2-1
v_gene: TRBV28
CDR3aa: CASSGPPSIDEQFF
CDR3nt: TGTGCCAGCAGCGGCCCTCCGAGTATAGATGAGCAGTTCTTC

d_gene: TRBD2
abundance: NA
j_gene: TRBJ2-5
v_gene: TRBV16
CDR3aa: CASSQTSGQETQYF
CDR3nt: TGTGCCAGCAGCCAAACTAGCGGACAAGAGACCCAGTACTTC

d_gene: NA
abundance: NA
j_gene: TRBJ1-2
v_gene: TRBV29-1
CDR3aa: CSVEDPAAPYGYTF
CDR3nt: TGCAGCGTTGAAGATCCCGCGGCCCCCTATGGCTACACCTTC

d_gene: TRBD1
abundance: NA
j_gene: TRBJ2-1
v_gene: TRBV24-1
CDR3aa: CATSPGHRGVDEQFF
CDR3nt: TGTGCCACCAGCCCTGGCCACAGGGGAGTCGATGAGCAGTTCTTC

d_gene: NA
abundance: NA
j_gene: TRBJ2-1
v_gene: TRBV7-9
CDR3aa: CASSLVMGRNNEQFF
CDR3nt: TGTGCCAGCAGCTTAGTCATGGGTAGGAACAATGAGCAGTTCTTC

d_gene: NA
abundance: once
j_gene: TRBJ2-1
v_gene: TRBV25-1
CDR3aa: CASSWGGNEQFF
CDR3nt: TGTGCCAGCAGCTGGGGAGGTAATGAGCAGTTCTTC

d_gene: TRBD1
abundance: NA
j_gene: TRBJ1-2
v_gene: TRBV18
CDR3aa: CASSPTGESQIDTF
CDR3nt: TGTGCCAGCTCACCGACAGGGGAGAGTCAAATAGACACCTTC

d_gene: TRBD1
abundance: NA
j_gene: TRBJ1-5
v_gene: TRBV27
CDR3aa: CAQNTGGDYSNQPQHF
CDR3nt: TGTGCCCAAAATACAGGGGGCGACTATAGCAATCAGCCCCAGCATTTT

d_gene: NA
abundance: NA
j_gene: TRBJ1-1
v_gene: TRBV19
CDR3aa: CASSREGGRVNTEAFF
CDR3nt: TGTGCCAGTAGTAGGGAAGGTGGCAGGGTGAACACTGAAGCTTTCTTT

d_gene: NA
abundance: NA
j_gene: TRBJ2-7
v_gene: TRBV28
CDR3aa: CASSSLTGTYEQYF
CDR3nt: TGTGCCAGCAGTTCCCTGACTGGAACCTACGAGCAGTACTTC

d_gene: NA
abundance: few
j_gene: TRBJ2-2
v_gene: TRBV10-1
CDR3aa: CASRQGYAGELFF
CDR3nt: TGCGCCAGCAGACAGGGTTACGCCGGGGAGCTGTTTTTT

d_gene: TRBD2
abundance: NA
j_gene: TRBJ2-7
v_gene: TRBV30
CDR3aa: CASKSSGRAYEQYF
CDR3nt: TGTGCCTCGAAGAGTAGCGGGAGGGCCTACGAGCAGTACTTC

d_gene: TRBD1
abundance: NA
j_gene: TRBJ1-2
v_gene: TRBV28
CDR3aa: CASSLDRRAGGYTF
CDR3nt: TGTGCCAGCAGTTTGGACAGGCGAGCTGGTGGCTACACCTTC

d_gene: NA
abundance: NA
j_gene: TRBJ1-3
v_gene: TRBV7-2
CDR3aa: CASSLGRMGQDTIYF
CDR3nt: TGTGCCAGCAGCTTAGGGAGGATGGGGCAGGACACCATATATTTT

d_gene: NA
abundance: NA
j_gene: TRBJ2-3
v_gene: TRBV5-1
CDR3aa: CASNPGAAVDTQYF
CDR3nt: TGCGCCAGCAATCCGGGGGCGGCCGTAGATACGCAGTATTTT

d_gene: NA
abundance: NA
j_gene: TRBJ2-3
v_gene: TRBV29-1
CDR3aa: CSVGGLVTDTQYF
CDR3nt: TGCAGCGTTGGAGGGCTAGTGACAGATACGCAGTATTTT

d_gene: TRBD2
abundance: NA
j_gene: TRBJ2-4
v_gene: TRBV6-6
CDR3aa: CASTAGGLAKNIQYF
CDR3nt: TGTGCCAGCACCGCGGGGGGCCTAGCCAAAAACATTCAGTACTTC

d_gene: NA
abundance: NA
j_gene: TRBJ1-4
v_gene: TRBV28
CDR3aa: CASSFPHLTPRVNEKLFF
CDR3nt: TGTGCCAGCAGTTTTCCCCACCTCACTCCGAGGGTCAATGAAAAACTGTTTTTT

d_gene: NA
abundance: NA
j_gene: TRBJ1-1
v_gene: TRBV28
CDR3aa: CASRQRAGTEAFF
CDR3nt: TGTGCCAGCAGACAGAGGGCAGGGACTGAAGCTTTCTTT

d_gene: NA
abundance: NA
j_gene: TRBJ1-4
v_gene: TRBV7-2
CDR3aa: CASGTGREKLFF
CDR3nt: TGTGCCAGCGGCACGGGGCGGGAAAAACTGTTTTTT

d_gene: NA
abundance: NA
j_gene: TRBJ1-1
v_gene: TRBV6-5
CDR3aa: CASSLGLNTEAFF
CDR3nt: TGTGCCAGCAGTCTTGGACTTAACACTGAAGCTTTCTTT

d_gene: NA
abundance: NA
j_gene: TRBJ2-7
v_gene: TRBV3-1/TRBV3-2
CDR3aa: CASSQDRYPARGEQYF
CDR3nt: TGTGCCAGCAGCCAAGATCGCTATCCTGCCCGTGGGGAGCAGTACTTC

d_gene: TRBD1
abundance: NA
j_gene: TRBJ1-1
v_gene: TRBV7-8
CDR3aa: CASSFDRDTEAFF
CDR3nt: TGTGCCAGCAGCTTCGACAGGGATACTGAAGCTTTCTTT

d_gene: TRBD2
abundance: few
j_gene: TRBJ2-3
v_gene: TRBV3-1/TRBV3-2
CDR3aa: CASSQPGLVTDTQYF
CDR3nt: TGTGCCAGCAGCCAACCGGGACTAGTAACAGATACGCAGTATTTT

d_gene: NA
abundance: NA
j_gene: TRBJ2-3
v_gene: TRBV5-4
CDR3aa: CASSPMASRAIVGTQYF
CDR3nt: TGTGCCAGCAGCCCGATGGCGTCGCGGGCTATTGTAGGTACGCAGTATTTT

d_gene: TRBD1
abundance: NA
j_gene: TRBJ1-5
v_gene: TRBV20-1
CDR3aa: CSASSPQGAIGNQPQHF
CDR3nt: TGCAGTGCTAGTAGCCCCCAGGGGGCGATTGGCAATCAGCCCCAGCATTTT

d_gene: NA
abundance: NA
j_gene: TRBJ2-2
v_gene: TRBV18
CDR3aa: CASSQTDRSLTPGELFF
CDR3nt: TGTGCCAGCTCACAGACTGACAGGTCTCTGACACCCGGGGAGCTGTTTTTT

d_gene: TRBD2
abundance: NA
j_gene: TRBJ2-2
v_gene: TRBV3-1/TRBV3-2
CDR3aa: CASSQVRRLAGGVGELFF
CDR3nt: TGTGCCAGCAGCCAAGTACGGCGGCTAGCGGGAGGTGTCGGGGAGCTGTTTTTT

d_gene: NA
abundance: NA
j_gene: TRBJ1-1
v_gene: TRBV27
CDR3aa: CASSPGGQNTEAFF
CDR3nt: TGTGCCAGCAGTCCTGGGGGACAGAACACTGAAGCTTTCTTT

d_gene: NA
abundance: many
j_gene: TRBJ2-4
v_gene: TRBV3-1/TRBV3-2
CDR3aa: CASSQGKGLPYF
CDR3nt: TGTGCCAGCAGCCAAGGGAAGGGCCTCCCGTACTTC

d_gene: NA
abundance: NA
j_gene: TRBJ2-7
v_gene: TRBV7-2
CDR3aa: CASSNTWDEQYF
CDR3nt: TGTGCCAGCAGTAACACATGGGACGAGCAGTACTTC

d_gene: TRBD1
abundance: NA
j_gene: TRBJ2-1
v_gene: TRBV7-9
CDR3aa: CASSPPGGQGSYNEQFF
CDR3nt: TGTGCCAGCAGCCCACCCGGGGGACAGGGCTCCTACAATGAGCAGTTCTTC

d_gene: NA
abundance: NA
j_gene: TRBJ1-3
v_gene: TRBV12-2
CDR3aa: CASRFLGGNTIYF
CDR3nt: TGTGCAAGTCGCTTCCTTGGTGGAAACACCATATATTTT